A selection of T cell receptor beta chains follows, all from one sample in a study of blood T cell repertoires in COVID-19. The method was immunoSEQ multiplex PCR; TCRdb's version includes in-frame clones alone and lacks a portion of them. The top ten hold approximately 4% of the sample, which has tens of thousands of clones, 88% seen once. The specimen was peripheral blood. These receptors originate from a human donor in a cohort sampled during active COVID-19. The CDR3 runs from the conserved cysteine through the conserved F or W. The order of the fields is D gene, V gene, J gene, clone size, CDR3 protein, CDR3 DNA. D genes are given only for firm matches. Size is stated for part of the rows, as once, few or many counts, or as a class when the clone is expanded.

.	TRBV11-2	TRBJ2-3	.	CASSLGVALGTDTQYF	TGTGCCAGCAGCTTAGGAGTAGCGTTAGGCACAGATACGCAGTATTTT
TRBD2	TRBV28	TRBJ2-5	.	CASSTTSGRETQYF	TGTGCCAGCTCGACTACTAGCGGGAGGGAGACCCAGTACTTC
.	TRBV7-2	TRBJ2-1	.	CASSPGGNEQFF	TGTGCCAGCAGCCCCGGCGGCAATGAGCAGTTCTTC
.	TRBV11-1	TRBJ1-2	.	CASSLMGRAGGYTF	TGTGCCAGCAGCTTAATGGGGCGTGCTGGGGGCTACACCTTC
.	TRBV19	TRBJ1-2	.	CATSWGGSGYTF	TGTGCCACCTCGTGGGGGGGTAGTGGCTACACCTTC
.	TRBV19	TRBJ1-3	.	CASSVGTNSGNTIYF	TGTGCCAGTAGTGTCGGGACAAACTCTGGAAACACCATATATTTT
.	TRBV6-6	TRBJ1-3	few	CASIPPGGGNTIYF	TGTGCCAGCATCCCACCGGGGGGCGGAAACACCATATATTTT
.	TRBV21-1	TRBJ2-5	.	CASSKGQGNQETQYF	TGTGCCAGCAGCAAGGGTCAGGGTAACCAAGAGACCCAGTACTTC
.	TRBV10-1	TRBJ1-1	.	CASSESGANTEAFF	TGCGCCAGCAGTGAGTCTGGGGCGAACACTGAAGCTTTCTTT
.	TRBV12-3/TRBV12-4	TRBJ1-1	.	CASTKNTEAFF	TGTGCCAGCACCAAAAACACTGAAGCTTTCTTT
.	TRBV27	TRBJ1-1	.	CASRSGAEAFF	TGTGCCAGCAGAAGTGGAGCTGAAGCTTTCTTT
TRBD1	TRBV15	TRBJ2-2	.	CATRDREGSGELFF	TGTGCCACTCGGGACAGGGAGGGGTCCGGGGAGCTGTTTTTT
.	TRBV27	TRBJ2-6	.	CASLATGSGANVLTF	TGTGCCAGCCTGGCTACAGGGTCTGGGGCCAACGTCCTGACTTTC
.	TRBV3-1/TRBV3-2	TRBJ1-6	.	CASSQDSETGTSPLHF	TGTGCCAGCAGCCAAGATTCAGAGACAGGAACTTCACCCCTCCACTTT
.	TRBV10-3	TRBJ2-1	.	CAISESARYNEQFF	TGTGCCATCAGTGAGTCAGCAAGATACAATGAGCAGTTCTTC
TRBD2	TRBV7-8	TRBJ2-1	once	CASSLARRGGDLTTYNEQFF	TGTGCCAGCAGCTTAGCACGGCGGGGGGGCGACCTCACTACCTACAATGAGCAGTTCTTC
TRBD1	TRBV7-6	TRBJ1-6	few	CASSPGQGNSPLHF	TGTGCCAGCAGCCCTGGACAGGGTAATTCACCCCTCCACTTT
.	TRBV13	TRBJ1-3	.	CASSLGQGNTIYF	TGTGCCAGCAGCTTAGGGCAGGGAAACACCATATATTTT
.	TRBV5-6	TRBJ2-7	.	CASSSTPTESYEQYF	TGTGCCAGCAGCTCGACCCCGACAGAGTCCTACGAGCAGTACTTC
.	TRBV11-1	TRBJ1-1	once	CASSLLPNTEAFF	TGTGCCAGCAGCTTACTTCCGAACACTGAAGCTTTCTTT
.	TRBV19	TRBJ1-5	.	CASSIGLHSNQPQHF	TGTGCCAGTAGTATAGGACTCCACTCTAATCAGCCCCAGCATTTT
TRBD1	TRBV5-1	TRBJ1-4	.	CASSSGQGFEKLFF	TGCGCCAGCAGCTCGGGACAGGGTTTTGAAAAACTGTTTTTT
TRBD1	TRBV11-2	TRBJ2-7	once	CASSSNRGPMGVQYF	TGTGCCAGCAGTTCAAACAGGGGACCTATGGGGGTGCAGTACTTC
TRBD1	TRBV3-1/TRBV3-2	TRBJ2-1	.	CASSQDLGQGFSNEQFF	TGTGCCAGCAGCCAAGACTTGGGACAGGGGTTTTCCAATGAGCAGTTCTTC
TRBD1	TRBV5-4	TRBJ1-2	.	CASSSWTEGARGGYTF	TGTGCCAGCAGCTCGTGGACCGAGGGGGCAAGGGGTGGCTACACCTTC
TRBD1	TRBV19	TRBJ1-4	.	CASSPTGLDEKLFF	TGTGCCAGTAGTCCGACAGGGCTGGATGAAAAACTGTTTTTT
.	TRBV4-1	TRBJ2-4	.	CASSQGWQENIQYF	TGCGCCAGCAGCCAAGGGTGGCAGGAAAACATTCAGTACTTC
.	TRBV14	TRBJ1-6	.	CASSHNYSPLHF	TGTGCCAGCAGCCATAATTATTCACCCCTCCACTTT
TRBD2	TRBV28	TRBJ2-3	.	CASKGTSGARGTDTQYF	TGTGCCAGCAAGGGGACTAGCGGGGCTCGGGGCACAGATACGCAGTATTTT
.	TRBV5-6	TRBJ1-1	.	CASSLGTGNTEAFF	TGTGCCAGCAGCTTGGGTACAGGGAACACTGAAGCTTTCTTT
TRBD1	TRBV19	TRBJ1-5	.	CASSTQGAYLQPQHF	TGTGCCAGTAGTACTCAGGGGGCTTACCTTCAGCCCCAGCATTTT
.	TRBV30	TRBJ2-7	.	CAWQYGGSISYEQYF	TGTGCCTGGCAATACGGCGGATCGATCTCCTACGAGCAGTACTTC
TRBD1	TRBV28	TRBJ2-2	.	CASSLGSQGAQSTGELFF	TGTGCCAGCAGTTTGGGTTCTCAGGGGGCGCAAAGCACCGGGGAGCTGTTTTTT
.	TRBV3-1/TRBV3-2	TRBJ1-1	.	CASSPPPDSPNTEAFF	TGTGCCAGCAGCCCACCGCCCGACAGCCCGAACACTGAAGCTTTCTTT
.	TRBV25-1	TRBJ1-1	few	CASSERQDPLNTEAFF	TGTGCCAGCAGTGAGAGACAGGATCCTTTGAACACTGAAGCTTTCTTT
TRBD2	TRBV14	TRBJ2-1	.	CASTSRKRKEWIAGGLSSYNEQFF	TGTGCCAGCACCTCTAGGAAGCGGAAGGAGTGGATAGCGGGGGGCTTGAGCTCCTACAATGAGCAGTTCTTC
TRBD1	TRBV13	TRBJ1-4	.	CASSFSQGGVKKLFF	TGTGCCAGCAGCTTTTCGCAGGGGGGAGTGAAAAAACTGTTTTTT
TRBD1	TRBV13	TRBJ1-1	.	CASSSHRGMNTEAFF	TGTGCCAGCAGCTCACACAGGGGCATGAACACTGAAGCTTTCTTT
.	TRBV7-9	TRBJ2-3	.	CASSLAQDTQYF	TGTGCCAGCAGCTTAGCCCAGGATACGCAGTATTTT
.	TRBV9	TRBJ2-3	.	CASSVELPTDTQYF	TGTGCCAGCAGCGTAGAACTGCCGACAGATACGCAGTATTTT
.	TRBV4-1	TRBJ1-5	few	CASSQQLGLGNQPQHF	TGCGCCAGCAGCCAACAATTGGGGCTGGGGAATCAGCCCCAGCATTTT
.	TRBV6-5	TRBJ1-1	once	CASSYSANTDTEAFF	TGTGCCAGCAGTTACTCGGCAAACACCGACACTGAAGCTTTCTTT
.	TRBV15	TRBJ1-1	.	CATSRDALESLGSTEAFF	TGTGCCACCAGCAGAGATGCCCTAGAATCTTTGGGTAGCACTGAAGCTTTCTTT
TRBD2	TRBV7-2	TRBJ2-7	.	CASSSDSSGSSYEQYF	TGTGCCAGCAGCTCGGACTCTAGCGGGAGCTCCTACGAGCAGTACTTC
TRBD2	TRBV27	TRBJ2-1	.	CASSLSGSSYNEQFF	TGTGCCAGCAGTCTTAGCGGGAGCTCCTACAATGAGCAGTTCTTC
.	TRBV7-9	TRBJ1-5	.	CASSLGIGSNQPQHF	TGTGCCAGCAGCTTAGGGATCGGGAGCAATCAGCCCCAGCATTTT
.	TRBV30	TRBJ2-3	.	CAWSFTGTGTDTQYF	TGTGCCTGGAGTTTTACCGGGACTGGGACAGATACGCAGTATTTT
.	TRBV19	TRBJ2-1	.	CASSMSGLRYDEQFF	TGTGCCAGTAGTATGTCAGGACTCCGCTACGACGAGCAGTTCTTC
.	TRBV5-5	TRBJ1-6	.	CASSLGFRTANSPLHF	TGTGCCAGCAGCTTGGGCTTTCGGACAGCTAATTCACCCCTCCACTTT
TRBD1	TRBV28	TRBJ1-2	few	CATTTGTYGYTF	TGTGCCACTACGACAGGGACCTATGGCTACACCTTC
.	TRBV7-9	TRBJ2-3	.	CASSLAFNVKRDRTDTQYF	TGTGCCAGCAGCTTAGCCTTCAACGTGAAGCGGGACAGGACAGATACGCAGTATTTT